These T cell receptor beta chains were read from a single sample in a study of blood T cell repertoires in COVID-19. Generated by immunoSEQ multiplex PCR, the TCRdb table keeps only in-frame clones and is missing some. The sample includes over 75,000 clones, roughly nine tenths of them seen just once. Input material: peripheral blood. Receptors were obtained from a human donor with active COVID-19. The donor label of this sample is uncertain. Both conserved end residues are part of each CDR3. Clone size is shown for a subset of rows, as once, few, many or a class of expanded clone.

>TRBV6-5|TRBJ1-4|-
CASSYEGTNEKLFF
>TRBV12-3/TRBV12-4|TRBJ1-3|-
CASSLVEDRAVYF
>TRBV5-8|TRBJ2-5|-
CASSLGQGQETQYF
>TRBV19|TRBJ1-2|once
CASSIYGANYGYTF
>TRBV5-4|TRBJ2-5|-
CASSFRAGGPGETQYF
>TRBV4-3|TRBJ2-2|-
CASSRGMRGALNTGELFF
>TRBV18|TRBJ1-2|-
CASSLKTLQGYGYTF
>TRBV7-9|TRBJ1-6|-
CASSNTAGGSPLHF
>TRBV15|TRBJ2-1|-
CATSRDPADSSYNEQFF
>TRBV3-1/TRBV3-2|TRBJ1-1|-
CASSQGQVNTEAFF
>TRBV24-1|TRBJ2-1|-
CATSDYQGSTYNEQFF
>TRBV28|TRBJ1-5|-
CASSFWGRAGEPQHF
>TRBV28|TRBJ2-3|-
CASSSGGSGTDTQYF
>TRBV12-3/TRBV12-4|TRBJ2-7|-
CASTSSFSGEQYF
>TRBV6-2/TRBV6-3|TRBJ2-7|once
CASSYSTLPGQDYEQYF
>TRBV30|TRBJ1-2|-
CAWGAGAYGYTF
>TRBV5-4|TRBJ1-3|few
CASSLQGPAGNTIYF
>TRBV9|TRBJ2-1|-
CASGPTELAGNEQFF
>TRBV18|TRBJ1-5|-
CASSPTGESQHF
>TRBV19|TRBJ1-4|-
CASSIPTGGTNEKLFF
>TRBV7-9|TRBJ2-1|-
CASSLSDRPYNEQFF
>TRBV7-8|TRBJ1-4|-
CASSSGTGDEKLFF
>TRBV12-3/TRBV12-4|TRBJ2-7|-
CASRRQVQYEQYF
>TRBV4-3|TRBJ1-6|-
CASSRGDSYSPLHF
>TRBV5-5|TRBJ2-4|-
CASSLWLAGKEIAKNIQYF
>TRBV14|TRBJ2-3|-
CASSQPGLALFGDTQYF
>TRBV25-1|TRBJ1-3|-
CASRAGTGVPGNTIYF
>TRBV19|TRBJ2-7|-
CASRRGYEQYF
>TRBV29-1|TRBJ1-2|-
CSVEGGLFNGYTF
>TRBV10-3|TRBJ1-1|few
CAISAGQGAPEAFF
>TRBV7-2|TRBJ2-7|once
CASSTDATVSYEQYF
>TRBV7-2|TRBJ2-1|-
CASSLAAGTGSNEQFF
>TRBV4-2|TRBJ1-6|-
CASSLYSTFDSPLHF
>TRBV27|TRBJ2-2|-
CASSFYRTGVVTRAGELFF
>TRBV19|TRBJ2-3|-
CASSMGGDVLTDTQYF
>TRBV5-6|TRBJ2-7|-
CASSLRWRAETHEQYF
>TRBV27|TRBJ2-3|-
CASSLDGTTSTDTQYF
>TRBV7-8|TRBJ1-6|-
CASRRTDSSYNSPLHF
>TRBV5-4|TRBJ2-7|-
CASSSQEAYEQYF
>TRBV11-2|TRBJ1-3|-
CASSLAGRVSGNTIYF
>TRBV10-1|TRBJ2-7|-
CASSIQGTHEQYF
>TRBV4-1|TRBJ2-7|-
CASSQVGQSGYEQYF
>TRBV10-3|TRBJ1-4|-
CAIRIGLKEKLFF
>TRBV7-8|TRBJ1-2|-
CASSLGTGGYTF
>TRBV5-1|TRBJ2-2|-
CASSLGTPGVDGELFF
>TRBV2|TRBJ1-4|-
CASSMGVGGDEKLFF
>TRBV11-2|TRBJ2-7|-
CASSFRDRGSLPYEQYF
>TRBV12-1|TRBJ1-2|-
CASSRDTQNYGYTF